This entry lists 30 T cell receptor beta chains sequenced from one sample in a study of OX40 agonist ivuxolimab in advanced cancers. Using immunoSEQ multiplex PCR, the repertoire was profiled, and TCRdb retains in-frame clones only, with some absent. The sample yields some 50,000 clones, 75% to 85% seen once. This material consisted of CD4+ or CD8+ T cells sorted from blood, taken in a trial of the OX40 agonist ivuxolimab. The receptors shown here come from an adult with an advanced solid tumor such as melanoma, head and neck, liver or kidney cancer.

The chain carries TRBV19 and TRBJ2-3; no clear D gene. Germline V gene data show CDR1 as LNHDA and CDR2 as SQIVND (reference sequence). The CDR3 sequence is 12 residues long. Trimming took 5 bases from V and 5 from J, leaving 8 bases between them. The CDR3 protein is CASSQPKDTQYF. The CDR3 nucleotides are TGTGCCAGTAGTCAACCCAAAGATACGCAGTATTTT.

V and J are TRBV5-1 and TRBJ2-5; the D gene is possibly TRBD2 (6 bases). CDR1 and CDR2 (germline): SGHRS, YFSETQ. The CDR3 length is 16 residues. The V end was cut by 3 bases, the J end by 4 bases, with 19 bases between. The CDR3, as DNA: TGCGCCAGCAGCTCCGGGGACTTGGGCTGGGGAGAGACCCAGTACTTC. Translating gives CASSSGDLGWGETQYF.

The count of this clone is one. This sequence joins TRBV29-1 and TRBJ1-5; D not certain. Germline CDR1 is SQVTM and CDR2 is ANQGSEA. V was pared by 6 bases and J by 4 bases, with 13 bases between. The CDR3 is 13 residues long. For the CDR3, the DNA is TGCAGCGTCCTAACCCTCCCGAATCAGCCCCAGCATTTT. The encoded protein is CSVLTLPNQPQHF.

The rearrangement joins TRBV6-1 to TRBJ2-7, with TRBD1 as a possible D gene (6 bases). The CDR3 loop spans 12 amino acids. With 5 bases removed from V and 7 bases from J, the gap between germline ends came to 12 bases. The germline V gene encodes CDR1 MNHNS and CDR2 SASEGT. CDR3 amino acids: CASSTPGAEQYF. CDR3 DNA sequence: TGTGCCAGCAGTACCCCAGGGGCAGAGCAGTACTTC.

The chain is built from TRBV14 and TRBJ2-3, with D possibly called TRBD1 or TRBD2 (6 bases each). Germline V gene sequence: CDR1 SGHDN, CDR2 FVKESK. The CDR3 is made up of 15 amino acids. Trimming stripped 4 bases from V and 4 bases from J, with 15 bases between. The CDR3 reads CASSRQMGGADTQYF. The CDR3 nucleotides are TGTGCCAGCAGCCGGCAGATGGGGGGCGCAGATACGCAGTATTTT.

This clone was seen only once. The rearrangement joins TRBV19 to TRBJ2-3; D uncertain. The germline gives CDR1 LNHDA, CDR2 SQIVND (reference sequence). The CDR3 is 13 amino acids. Trimming stripped 1 base from V and 2 bases from J, with 4 bases between. The CDR3 protein is CASSIVLTDTQYF. The CDR3 region has the DNA TGTGCCAGTAGTATAGTCCTCACAGATACGCAGTATTTT.

CDR3 in DNA: TGTGCCAGCAGCAGGACAGGGGGCGAGGGCTACACCTTC. Protein sequence: CASSRTGGEGYTF. V usage is TRBV6-6 and J usage is TRBJ1-2; 11 nucleotides match TRBD1. V lost 6 bases and J lost 8; bases outside the gene matches: 5. From germline, CDR1 is MNHNY and CDR2 SVGAGI (reference sequence). This CDR3 region has 13 residues.

Relative to its sample, this clone is medium-sized. This rearrangement joins TRBV6-5 to TRBJ2-1; D may be TRBD2 (7 bases). This CDR3 region has 15 residues. Trimming cost V 7 bases and J 8 bases, with 21 bases left between them. Germline CDR1 and CDR2: MNHEY and SVGAGI. Here the CDR3 DNA reads TGTGCCAGCAACCGGGGGGCGGGGTTGATCGATGAGCAGTTCTTC. It encodes CASNRGAGLIDEQFF.

The rearrangement joins TRBV7-8 to TRBJ2-5; D tentatively fits TRBD1 or TRBD2 (6 bases each). Germline lookup yields CDR1 SGHVS and CDR2 FQNEAQ. CDR3 length: 14 residues. Trimming left V 3 bases short and J 4 bases short, with 12 bases between. CDR3 residues: CASSFGGRPETQYF. The CDR3 nucleotides are TGTGCCAGCAGCTTCGGGGGCCGCCCAGAGACCCAGTACTTC.

This chain connects TRBV5-4 to TRBJ2-1; 9 nucleotides agree with TRBD2. V lost 4 bases to trimming and J lost 6 bases; unmatched junction nucleotides: 11. The CDR3 runs to 16 residues. The germline V gene encodes CDR1 SGHNT and CDR2 YYREEE (reference sequence). CDR3 in amino acids: CASSLPRAGGSNEQFF. The CDR3 nucleotides are TGTGCCAGCAGCCTCCCCAGAGCGGGGGGTTCCAATGAGCAGTTCTTC.

This chain connects TRBV7-2 to TRBJ2-1; D not resolved. The CDR3 spans 15 residues. Germline lookup yields CDR1 SGHTA and CDR2 FQGNSA. Trimming left V 1 base short and J 4 bases short, with 11 bases between. As DNA, the CDR3 is TGTGCCAGCAGCTTAGTTGGGGTAGGGTACAATGAGCAGTTCTTC. Translation: CASSLVGVGYNEQFF.

For this clone: A junction end diverges from the germline sequence, so it may reflect a read error. Other DNA sequences in this sample translate to the same CDR3. This chain's CDR3 is CASRWTDNSPLHF. The DNA of the CDR3 is TGTGCTAGCAGGTGGACAGACAATTCACCCCTCCACTTT. The rearrangement uses TRBV9 and TRBJ1-6; a weak D match, TRBD1 (6 bases). The CDR3 has 13 residues. Germline loops: CDR1 SGDLS, CDR2 YYNGEE.

This chain uses TRBV10-1 with TRBJ2-7; 7 bases align to TRBD2. Germline CDR1 WNHNN, CDR2 SYGVQD (reference sequence). The length of the CDR3 is 16 residues. Unmatched junction bases numbered 8, after V lost 0 bases and J lost 3 bases. The CDR3 is CASSESGSGALYEQYF. The CDR3 DNA follows: TGCGCCAGCAGTGAGTCGGGGAGCGGGGCGCTCTACGAGCAGTACTTC.

The sample holds a few counts of this clone. The chain links TRBV19 to TRBJ1-1, with D uncertain. V shed 3 bases and J shed 1 base, with 9 bases lying between them. Germline CDR1 reads LNHDA; CDR2 reads SQIVND (reference sequence). This CDR3 has 14 residues. The CDR3 coding sequence is TGTGCCAGTAGTATGGGTCTCCAGAACACTGAAGCTTTCTTT. This sequence encodes CASSMGLQNTEAFF.

This chain links TRBV7-8 with TRBJ2-5; 15 bases are shared with TRBD2. Germline assignment: CDR1 SGHVS and CDR2 FQNEAQ. V lost 5 bases to trimming and J lost 5 bases; unmatched junction nucleotides: 12. This CDR3 is 18 amino acids long. In DNA form, the CDR3 reads TGTGCCAGCAGCCTCTTAAGGACTAGCGGGGGGGCGGTCGAGACCCAGTACTTC. Protein product: CASSLLRTSGGAVETQYF.

This clone was recorded a few times. The V call is TRBV5-4, the J call TRBJ1-2; 11 nucleotides agree with TRBD1. The CDR3 is made up of 16 amino acids. J lost 5 bases, V lost 4 bases, and 10 bases had no gene match. Germline V gene lookup returns CDR1 SGHNT and CDR2 YYREEE (reference sequence). The CDR3 spells CASSTSGTGGRYGYTF. For the CDR3, the DNA is TGTGCCAGCAGCACCTCCGGGACAGGGGGGAGGTATGGCTACACCTTC.

This clone was detected only once. Sequence at one end of the junction differs from germline and may be a read error. The chain couples TRBV6-5 to TRBJ2-5; either TRBD1 or TRBD2 may fit D (6 bases each). Per the germline V gene, CDR1 is MNHEY and CDR2 is SVGAGI. This CDR3 contains 12 residues. For the CDR3, the DNA is TGTGCCGGCAGTGGGGGGCCAGAGACCCAGTACTTC. Its translation: CAGSGGPETQYF.

This rearrangement joins TRBV7-6 to TRBJ2-1; D perhaps matches TRBD2 (6 bases). The V and J ends lost 1 base and 9 bases respectively, with 13 bases between them. The germline V gene has CDR1 SGHVS and CDR2 FNYEAQ. This CDR3 contains 14 residues. CDR3 sequence reads: CASSLGGGVGEQFF. The CDR3 DNA reads as TGTGCCAGCAGCTTAGGCGGCGGGGTTGGTGAGCAGTTCTTC.

V is TRBV6-1 and J is TRBJ1-6, with D possibly matching TRBD1 (5 bases). The germline gives CDR1 MNHNS, CDR2 SASEGT. CDR3 size: 14 residues. The V end was cut by 7 bases, the J end by 12 bases, with 19 bases between. CDR3 loop: CASTPDTWGGPLHF. The DNA for the CDR3 is TGTGCCAGCACTCCGGACACTTGGGGAGGACCCCTCCACTTT.

This clone was found a few times. V and J are TRBV9 and TRBJ2-1, with D possibly being TRBD1 (7 bases). Germline CDR1 is SGDLS and CDR2 is YYNGEE. Between the trimmed V and J ends, which lost 4 bases and 6 bases, there was a span of 17 bases. The CDR3 is 15 residues long. The CDR3 loop reads CASSPSGGSGNEQFF. The DNA of the CDR3 is TGTGCCAGCAGCCCCTCAGGGGGTAGCGGCAATGAGCAGTTCTTC.

The chain is built from TRBV2 and TRBJ1-5; 7 bases agree with TRBD1. After removal of 7 bases from V and 0 bases from J, the junction contained 6 bases not matched to a gene. CDR1 is SNHLY and CDR2 is FYNNEI in the germline V gene. The CDR3 is made up of 15 amino acids. The CDR3 DNA sequence: TGTGCCAGCACTACGGACAGGCGTAGCAATCAGCCCCAGCATTTT. Protein sequence: CASTTDRRSNQPQHF.

This clone appeared a few times. The CDR3 bases are TGCGCCAGCAGCTTGGAACTAGTGGGAGATACGCAGTATTTT. It encodes CASSLELVGDTQYF. The V call is TRBV5-1, the J call TRBJ2-3; TRBD2 is a possible D gene (5 bases). This CDR3 is 14 amino acids long. V gave up 0 bases and J gave up 5 bases, with 10 bases separating them. In germline, CDR1 is SGHRS, CDR2 YFSETQ.

This chain connects TRBV7-9 to TRBJ1-4; D gene unclear. Germline values: CDR1 SEHNR, CDR2 FQNEAQ (reference sequence). The CDR3 sequence is 16 residues long. V lost 4 bases and J 4 bases, leaving 16 bases between the germline ends. The CDR3 coding sequence is TGTGCCAGCAGCTCCGGCGGCCCCTCCCGTAATGAAAAACTGTTTTTT. It codes for CASSSGGPSRNEKLFF.

The table lists this clone with a count of one. The V gene is TRBV25-1, the J gene TRBJ2-7; D may be TRBD2 (6 bases). CDR3 size: 12 residues. Trimming removed 2 bases from V and 9 bases from J, with 11 bases in between. CDR1 and CDR2 (germline): MGHDK, SYGVNS. CDR3 DNA: TGTGCCAGCAGTGAAGGACTACGTGGGCAGTACTTC. This codes for CASSEGLRGQYF.

The chain joins TRBV9 to TRBJ1-6, with 7 positions matching TRBD1. This CDR3 has 17 amino acids. V trimming: 3 bases; J trimming: 0 bases; junction bases outside the gene matches: 6. Germline V gives CDR1 SGDLS, CDR2 YYNGEE. The CDR3 DNA follows: TGTGCCAGCAGCGCAAGGGGACAGAGCTCCTATAATTCACCCCTCCACTTT. It translates to CASSARGQSSYNSPLHF.

This chain links TRBV5-5 with TRBJ2-3; D call uncertain. CDR1 SGHKS and CDR2 YYEKEE come from the germline V gene (reference sequence). V gave up 4 bases and J gave up 5 bases, with 14 bases separating them. This CDR3 is 14 amino acids long. DNA for the CDR3: TGTGCCAGCAGCCTGTCAGGCGAGGAAGATACGCAGTATTTT. This encodes CASSLSGEEDTQYF. Based on the CDR3 plus reference TRBV5-5 and TRBJ2-3, the full variable domain is DAGVTQSPTHLIKTRGQQVTLRCSPISGHKSVSWYQQVLGQGPQFIFQYYEKEERGRGNFPDRFSARQFPNYSSELNVNALLLGDSALYLCASSLSGEEDTQYFGPGTRLTVL.

This rearrangement joins TRBV5-6 to TRBJ2-2, with D unclear. This CDR3 region has 18 residues. Germline values: CDR1 SGHDT, CDR2 YYEEEE. Trimming left V 4 bases short and J 5 bases short, with 24 bases between. CDR3 coding DNA: TGTGCCAGCAGCGGGTACCGTTATGACTTGCCGACGACCGGGGAGCTGTTTTTT. It codes for CASSGYRYDLPTTGELFF. The full variable domain, rest sourced from reference TRBV5-6 and TRBJ2-2, is DAGVTQSPTHLIKTRGQQVTLRCSPKSGHDTVSWYQQALGQGPQFIFQYYEEEERQRGNFPDRFSGHQFPNYSSELNVNALLLGDSALYLCASSGYRYDLPTTGELFFGEGSRLTVL.

The rearrangement links TRBV2 to TRBJ1-4; D unresolved. CDR3 length equals 14 residues. Germline V gene lookup returns CDR1 SNHLY and CDR2 FYNNEI. V was pared by 2 bases and J by 7 bases, with 11 bases between. The CDR3, as DNA: TGTGCCAGCAGTGAATCCGGGTCGAGTGAAAAACTGTTTTTT. Encoded protein: CASSESGSSEKLFF.

The chain carries TRBV6-5 and TRBJ1-5, with TRBD1 matching 7 bases. From germline, CDR1 is MNHEY and CDR2 SVGAGI. The J segment lost 2 bases and the V segment lost 5 bases, leaving 6 bases of the junction unmatched. The CDR3 loop spans 15 amino acids. In DNA, the CDR3 is TGTGCCAGCAGTAGACAGGGAAGTGGCAATCAGCCCCAGCATTTT. The encoded protein is CASSRQGSGNQPQHF.

The chain carries TRBV7-2 and TRBJ2-3; D remains ambiguous. CDR1 and CDR2 (germline): SGHTA, FQGNSA. This CDR3 has 15 residues. Deletions cut 4 bases from V and 1 base from J, with 12 bases between. In DNA, the CDR3 is TGTGCCAGCAGCTCCGCTTTAGGGCGCACAGATACGCAGTATTTT. Its translation: CASSSALGRTDTQYF.